This TCR beta chain was found in a study of radiation and T cells in renal cell carcinoma. The time point: blood 2 weeks post-SBRT. Treatment in this sample: 15 Gy SBRT to primary tumor, nephrectomy 4 weeks later. Germline lookup yields CDR1 SGHRS and CDR2 YFSETQ. The germline V and J ends were trimmed by 1 base and 5 bases, with 15 bases remaining between them. The CDR3 extends over 16 amino acids. Here immunoSEQ multiplex PCR was the method, and the copy in TCRdb shows in-frame clones only, minus some. This sample has around 130,000 clones, with roughly 77% found just once. The V gene is TRBV5-1, the J gene TRBJ2-2; no clear D. The sequencing here drew on blood, taken from a patient whose treatment included radiotherapy and nephrectomy. This clonotype was sampled from a woman in her fifties or sixties with renal cell carcinoma. The CDR3, as DNA: TGCGCCAGCAGCTTGCGGGCTGACGTGGGGACCGGGGAGCTGTTTTTT. Translated, it gives CASSLRADVGTGELFF. Filled out from reference TRBV5-1 and TRBJ2-2, the complete variable domain reads KAGVTQTPRYLIKTRGQQVTLSCSPISGHRSVSWYQQTPGQGLQFLFEYFSETQRNKGNFPGRFSGRQFSNSRSEMNVSTLELGDSALYLCASSLRADVGTGELFFGEGSRLTVL.